A selection of T cell receptor beta chains follows, all from one sample in a study of CD8+ T cells in alopecia areata. Data came from immunoSEQ multiplex PCR; TCRdb stores just in-frame clones and leaves some out. In the table there are about 97,000 clones, roughly 41% of which are singletons. Sequenced: CD4+ T cells sorted from blood. All receptors derive from a human donor with alopecia areata. The CDR3 runs from the conserved cysteine through the conserved F or W. The D gene is left open where the match is weak. Expanded clones are given a class, and other clones once, few, many or no size at all.

TRBV2	once	TRBJ1-1	NA	TGTGCCAGCAGTGTCAGGAACACTGAAGCTTTCTTT	CASSVRNTEAFF
TRBV5-4	NA	TRBJ1-1	NA	TGTGCCAGCAGCTTGGACACGACAGGGAACACTGAAGCTTTCTTT	CASSLDTTGNTEAFF
TRBV2	NA	TRBJ2-1	TRBD2	TGTGCCAGCAGCTTTGGGTCGACTAGCGGGGTGTCCTACAATGAGCAGTTCTTC	CASSFGSTSGVSYNEQFF
TRBV27	NA	TRBJ2-3	TRBD2	TGTGCCAGCAGTCCCGGACTAGCGACAGATACGCAGTATTTT	CASSPGLATDTQYF
TRBV5-6	NA	TRBJ2-1	TRBD2	TGTGCCAGCAGCTCGGGACTAGCGGGAGTTTCCAATGAGCAGTTCTTC	CASSSGLAGVSNEQFF
TRBV27	NA	TRBJ2-6	NA	TGTGCCAGCAGTCTAGTCAGGGCTGGGGCCAACGTCCTGACTTTC	CASSLVRAGANVLTF
TRBV4-2	NA	TRBJ1-5	NA	TGTGCCAGCAGCCAATTGTACCGACAGCATAGCAATCAGCCCCAGCATTTT	CASSQLYRQHSNQPQHF
TRBV28	NA	TRBJ2-7	TRBD1	TGTGCCAGCAGGGCACGACAGGGTTTCTACGAGCAGTACTTC	CASRARQGFYEQYF
TRBV27	NA	TRBJ2-6	NA	TGTGCCAGCAGTTTGAGAGGGGCCAACGTCCTGACTTTC	CASSLRGANVLTF
TRBV7-9	few	TRBJ2-3	TRBD1	TGTGCCAGCAGCTTGACAGGGGGCACAGATACGCAGTATTTT	CASSLTGGTDTQYF
TRBV30	NA	TRBJ1-1	TRBD1	TGTGCCTTCTTCGGACAGGGATTTTGGTACGCTTTCTTT	CAFFGQGFWYAFF
TRBV29-1	NA	TRBJ2-3	NA	TGCAGCGGGGGGGAGGATAGAGAAGGGACGCAGTATTTT	CSGGEDREGTQYF
TRBV6-5	few	TRBJ1-4	NA	TGTGCCAGCAGTTACTCTGGGGGCAGCGAAAAACTGTTTTTT	CASSYSGGSEKLFF
TRBV30	NA	TRBJ2-5	NA	TGTGCCTGGAGTCCGACTAGGGCTCAGGAGACCCAGTACTTC	CAWSPTRAQETQYF
TRBV5-1	NA	TRBJ1-1	NA	TGCGCCAGCAGCTGGGCGACAAGCAACACTGAAGCTTTCTTT	CASSWATSNTEAFF
TRBV5-6	few	TRBJ2-3	NA	TGTGCCAGAGACCGCACAGTAGATAAAGATACGCAGTATTTT	CARDRTVDKDTQYF
TRBV30	NA	TRBJ2-7	NA	TGTGCCTGGACCCTTGGAGGGGGGTCCTACGAGCAGTACTTC	CAWTLGGGSYEQYF
TRBV7-2	few	TRBJ1-3	NA	TGTGCCAGCAGCTCGTCGGGACTGCGACGCTCTGGAAACACCATATATTTT	CASSSSGLRRSGNTIYF
TRBV29-1	once	TRBJ2-1	NA	TGCAGCGTGGGTGTTGAGCAGTTCTTC	CSVGVEQFF
TRBV6-5	NA	TRBJ2-2	TRBD1	TGTGCCAGCAGTTCCCTAGGCAGGGGGCGCCCCGGGGAGCTGTTTTTT	CASSSLGRGRPGELFF
TRBV30	NA	TRBJ2-5	TRBD1	TGTGCCTGGAGTGTGGGGACAGGGAGGATTGGGGAGACCCAGTACTTC	CAWSVGTGRIGETQYF
TRBV30	NA	TRBJ2-3	NA	TGTGCCTGGTCCACAGTGGGTGGTAGCACAGATACGCAGTATTTT	CAWSTVGGSTDTQYF
TRBV28	NA	TRBJ1-1	NA	TGTGCCAGCAGGTGGGTTGGACGGTTGAACACTGAAGCTTTCTTT	CASRWVGRLNTEAFF
TRBV5-6	NA	TRBJ1-5	NA	TGTGCCAGCAGCTTGGTCGGGCAGCCCCAGCATTTT	CASSLVGQPQHF